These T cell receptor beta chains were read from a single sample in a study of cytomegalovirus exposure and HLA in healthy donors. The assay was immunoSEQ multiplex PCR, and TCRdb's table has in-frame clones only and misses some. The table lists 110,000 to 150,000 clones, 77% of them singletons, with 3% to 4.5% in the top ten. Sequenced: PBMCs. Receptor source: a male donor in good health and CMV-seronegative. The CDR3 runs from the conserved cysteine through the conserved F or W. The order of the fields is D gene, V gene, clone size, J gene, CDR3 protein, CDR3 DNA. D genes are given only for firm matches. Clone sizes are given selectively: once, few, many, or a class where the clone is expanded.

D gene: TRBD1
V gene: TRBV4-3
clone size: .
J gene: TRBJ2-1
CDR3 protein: CASSQDPGQGANEQFF
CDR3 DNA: TGCGCCAGCAGCCAAGATCCGGGACAGGGGGCGAATGAGCAGTTCTTC

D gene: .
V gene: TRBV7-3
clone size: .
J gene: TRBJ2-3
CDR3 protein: CASSLTVSGPTDTQYF
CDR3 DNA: TGTGCCAGCAGCTTAACTGTTAGCGGCCCCACAGATACGCAGTATTTT

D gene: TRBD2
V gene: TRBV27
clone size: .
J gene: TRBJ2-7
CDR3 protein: CASSAYFLAGAISYEQYF
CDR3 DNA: TGTGCCAGCAGTGCCTATTTTCTAGCGGGGGCGATTTCCTACGAGCAGTACTTC

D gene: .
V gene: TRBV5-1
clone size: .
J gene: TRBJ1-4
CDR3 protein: CASSLAGVNEKLFF
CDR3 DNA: TGCGCCAGCAGCTTGGCAGGGGTTAATGAAAAACTGTTTTTT

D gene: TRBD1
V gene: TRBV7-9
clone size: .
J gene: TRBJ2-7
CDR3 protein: CASSTTTGAYEQYF
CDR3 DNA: TGTGCCAGCAGCACGACGACAGGGGCCTACGAGCAGTACTTC

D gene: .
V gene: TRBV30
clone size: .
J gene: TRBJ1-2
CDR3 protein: CAWSGGSYRGYTF
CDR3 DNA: TGTGCCTGGAGTGGAGGCAGCTATAGGGGCTACACCTTC

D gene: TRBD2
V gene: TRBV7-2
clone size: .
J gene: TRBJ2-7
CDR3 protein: CASSILAGGSSYEQYF
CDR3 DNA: TGTGCCAGCAGCATTCTAGCGGGGGGGAGCTCCTACGAGCAGTACTTC

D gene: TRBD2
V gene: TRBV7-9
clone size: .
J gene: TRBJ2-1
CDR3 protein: CVTEGLAGNEQFF
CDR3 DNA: TGCGTTACGGAGGGACTAGCGGGGAATGAGCAGTTCTTC

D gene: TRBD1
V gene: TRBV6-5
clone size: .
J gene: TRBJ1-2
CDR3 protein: CASSPGQGANYGYTF
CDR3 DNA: TGTGCCAGCAGTCCCGGACAGGGGGCTAACTATGGCTACACCTTC

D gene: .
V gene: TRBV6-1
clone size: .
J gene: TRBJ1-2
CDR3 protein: CASSELLASGYTF
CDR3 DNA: TGTGCCAGCAGTGAATTGTTGGCAAGTGGCTACACCTTC

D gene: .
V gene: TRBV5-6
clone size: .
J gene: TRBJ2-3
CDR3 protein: CASSLLSTDTQYF
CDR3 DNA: TGTGCCAGCAGCTTGCTTAGCACAGATACGCAGTATTTT

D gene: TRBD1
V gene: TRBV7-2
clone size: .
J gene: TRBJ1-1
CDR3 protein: CASSRDRMNTEAFF
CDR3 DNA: TGTGCCAGCAGCCGGGACAGGATGAACACTGAAGCTTTCTTT

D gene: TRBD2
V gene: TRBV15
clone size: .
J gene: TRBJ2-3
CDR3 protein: CATSREIPLAGLTDTQYF
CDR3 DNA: TGTGCCACCAGCAGAGAAATCCCCCTAGCGGGGTTAACAGATACGCAGTATTTT

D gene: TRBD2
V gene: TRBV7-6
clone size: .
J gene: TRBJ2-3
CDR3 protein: CASSLGGLAGGQYTQYF
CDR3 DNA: TGTGCCAGCAGCTTAGGGGGACTAGCGGGAGGGCAATATACGCAGTATTTT

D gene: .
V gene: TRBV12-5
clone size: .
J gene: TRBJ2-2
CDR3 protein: CASGLEVIPGTGELFF
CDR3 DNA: TGTGCTAGTGGTTTGGAGGTAATTCCGGGGACCGGGGAGCTGTTTTTT

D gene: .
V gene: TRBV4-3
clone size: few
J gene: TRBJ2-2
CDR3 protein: CASSQEQGLAGELFF
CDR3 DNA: TGCGCCAGCAGCCAAGAACAGGGCCTGGCCGGGGAGCTGTTTTTT

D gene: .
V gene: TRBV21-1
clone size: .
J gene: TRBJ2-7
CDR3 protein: CASSPTPDRASYEQYF
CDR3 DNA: TGTGCCAGCAGCCCCACCCCGGACAGGGCGTCTTACGAGCAGTACTTC

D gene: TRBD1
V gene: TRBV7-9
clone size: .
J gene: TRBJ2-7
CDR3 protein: CASSAPGQGGEQYF
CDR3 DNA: TGTGCCAGCAGCGCTCCGGGACAGGGGGGCGAGCAGTACTTC

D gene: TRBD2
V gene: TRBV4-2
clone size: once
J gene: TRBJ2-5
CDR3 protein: CASSQDPSGQETQYF
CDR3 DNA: TGTGCCAGCAGCCAAGATCCTAGCGGCCAAGAGACCCAGTACTTC

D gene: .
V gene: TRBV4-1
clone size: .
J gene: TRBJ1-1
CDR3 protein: CANSQVTGLAEAFF
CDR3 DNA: TGCGCCAACAGCCAAGTCACGGGTTTAGCTGAAGCTTTCTTT

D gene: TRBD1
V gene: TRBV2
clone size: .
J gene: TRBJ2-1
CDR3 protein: CASSEVGDRRFF
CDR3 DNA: TGTGCCAGCAGTGAAGTAGGGGACAGGCGGTTCTTC

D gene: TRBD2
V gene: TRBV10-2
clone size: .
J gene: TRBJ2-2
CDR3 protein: CASSGVSGGTGELFF
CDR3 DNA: TGCGCCAGCAGTGGAGTTAGCGGGGGAACCGGGGAGCTGTTTTTT

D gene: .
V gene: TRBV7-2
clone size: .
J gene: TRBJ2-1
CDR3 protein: CASRPRTGETSEQFF
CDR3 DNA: TGTGCCAGCAGACCGAGGACGGGAGAAACATCTGAGCAGTTCTTC